Following are 21 T cell receptor beta chains from one sample sequenced in a study of human T cells and chemical hapten exposure. TCRdb reprocessed the RACE reads with MiXCR, giving one entry per CDR3 protein. The data contain roughly 51,000 distinct CDR3 sequences, more than 7.5% of them singletons. Sample time point: pre-sensitization, week 0. Treatment noted: therapeutic diphenylcyclopropenone sensitization with weekly scalp DPC. The specimen was whole blood, collected in connection with sensitization to the hapten diphenylcyclopropenone (DPC). The source is a man aged 35 to 55 with alopecia areata. Some clones in this sample may be carry-over from other donors' samples.

The V gene is TRBV7-9, the J gene TRBJ2-3; 9 nucleotides line up with TRBD1. V lost 3 bases to trimming and J lost 5 bases; unmatched junction nucleotides: 12. This CDR3 contains 17 residues. Germline V gene lookup returns CDR1 SEHNR and CDR2 FQNEAQ (reference sequence). CDR3 residues: CASSLPGQGMERDTQYF. CDR3 in DNA: TGTGCCAGCAGCTTGCCGGGACAGGGAATGGAAAGAGATACGCAGTATTTT.

This clonotype was seen repeatedly, ten times or more. The chain has TRBV20-1 and TRBJ2-7; TRBD2 might be the D (5 bases). The V gene's germline CDR1 is DFQATT and CDR2 SNEGSKA (reference sequence). There are 12 residues in the CDR3. V lost 3 bases and J lost 3, with 9 bases in between. DNA of the CDR3: TGCAGTGCTAGCTCTAGCAGCTACGAGCAGTACTTC. Protein sequence: CSASSSSYEQYF.

With regard to this clonotype: This may be a read error, as it is one base from a much larger clone. The rearrangement links TRBV9 to TRBJ1-1; TRBD1 is a possible D gene (5 bases). This CDR3 is built from 12 residues. Germline V lookup: CDR1 SGDLS, CDR2 YYNGEE. V was pared by 4 bases and J by 4 bases, with 8 bases between. CDR3 sequence (DNA): TGTGCCAGCAGCCCCCAGGGCACTGAAGCTTTCTTT. Protein: CASSPQGTEAFF.

The chain links TRBV29-1 to TRBJ2-5; TRBD2 might be the D (5 bases). Germline V lookup: CDR1 SQVTM, CDR2 ANQGSEA. Trimming cost V 5 bases and J 2 bases, with 12 bases left between them. This CDR3 contains 13 residues. The CDR3 coding sequence is TGCAGCGTTCCACTAGAACCGCAAGAGACCCAGTACTTC. Translating it yields CSVPLEPQETQYF. Drawing the rest from reference TRBV29-1 and TRBJ2-5, the complete variable domain is SAVISQKPSRDICQRGTSLTIQCQVDSQVTMMFWYRQQPGQSLTLIATANQGSEATYESGFVIDKFPISRPNLTFSTLTVSNMSPEDSSIYLCSVPLEPQETQYFGPGTRLLVL.

The chain combines TRBV15 with TRBJ2-6, with 7 bases identical to TRBD2. J gave up 0 bases and V 3 bases, and 2 bases lay outside the gene matches. From germline, CDR1 is LNHNV and CDR2 YYDKDF (reference sequence). This CDR3 comprises 16 residues. The CDR3 loop is CATSSGGSSGANVLTF. CDR3 bases: TGTGCCACCAGCAGTGGCGGGAGCTCTGGGGCCAACGTCCTGACTTTC.

V is TRBV27 and J is TRBJ2-2; D is unclear. In germline, CDR1 is MNHEY, CDR2 SMNVEV (reference sequence). Trimming cost V 4 bases and J 3 bases, with 9 bases left between them. The CDR3 length is 14 residues. This chain's CDR3 is CASSSYTYTGELFF. CDR3 DNA: TGTGCCAGCAGTTCGTACACTTACACCGGGGAGCTGTTTTTT.

This clonotype came up many times. The rearrangement joins TRBV12-3 or TRBV12-4 to TRBJ2-4; no firm D call. V lost 6 bases and J 0 bases, leaving 12 bases between the germline ends. The CDR3 has 15 residues. CDR3 DNA: TGTGCCAGCAGCCCAACCGACATAGCCAAAAACATTCAGTACTTC. It translates to CASSPTDIAKNIQYF.

This clonotype appeared a few times. J is TRBJ1-2 and V is TRBV20-1, with D unclear. The CDR3 has 12 amino acids. CDR1 is DFQATT, CDR2 SNEGSKA, per germline (reference sequence). V shed 4 bases and J shed 4 bases, with 10 bases lying between them. The CDR3 bases are TGCAGTGCTACCGCGAATTCCTATGGCTACACCTTC. Translating gives CSATANSYGYTF.

The sample holds a few counts of this clonotype. CDR3 nucleotides: TGTGCCAGCAGCTTCGGGACAGCGAACACCGGGGAGCTGTTTTTT. This sequence encodes CASSFGTANTGELFF. The rearrangement uses TRBV5-4 and TRBJ2-2, with TRBD1 matching over 7 bases. This CDR3 has 15 amino acids. The germline V gene has CDR1 SGHNT and CDR2 YYREEE (reference sequence). After removal of 2 bases from V and 0 bases from J, the junction contained 1 base not matched to a gene.

The chain has TRBV20-1 and TRBJ2-3; 11 bases align to TRBD2. Germline V gene sequence: CDR1 DFQATT, CDR2 SNEGSKA (reference sequence). J lost 11 bases, V lost 2 bases, and 6 bases had no gene match. The length of the CDR3 is 13 residues. The CDR3 DNA reads TGCAGTGCTAGACCCCCGGGACTAGCGGAGCAGTATTTT. This codes for CSARPPGLAEQYF.

This clonotype was observed many times. The V and J genes are TRBV6-2 or TRBV6-3 and TRBJ2-7; no clear D. CDR3 length: 13 residues. Germline V gives CDR1 MNHEY, CDR2 SVGEGT. Trimming removed 8 bases at V and 0 bases at J, with 11 bases between. As DNA, the CDR3 is TGTGCCAGCCGCCCTGCGAGCTCCTACGAGCAGTACTTC. Encoded protein: CASRPASSYEQYF.

This clonotype was seen a few times. The chain carries TRBV20-1 and TRBJ1-2; D ambiguous. The V end was cut by 6 bases, the J end by 4 bases, with 12 bases between. There are 12 residues in the CDR3. Germline V lookup: CDR1 DFQATT, CDR2 SNEGSKA (reference sequence). CDR3 nucleotides: TGCAGTGCCCGGACGGGGAGCTATGGCTACACCTTC. Translated: CSARTGSYGYTF.

This clonotype has a handful of counts. V gene TRBV4-2 combines with J gene TRBJ2-3; D is uncertain. CDR1 is LGHNA, CDR2 YNFKEQ, per germline. Trimming took off 4 bases at V and 2 bases at J, with 10 bases between the two ends. The CDR3 runs 14 residues. The CDR3 loop is CASSPSGATDTQYF. The CDR3 coding sequence is TGTGCCAGCAGCCCCTCCGGAGCCACAGATACGCAGTATTTT.

This clonotype was seen only a few times. The chain carries TRBV3-1 and TRBJ2-7; TRBD2 agrees at 11 bases. The V and J ends lost 6 bases and 3 bases, in that order; junction bases with no gene match: 7. The CDR3 has 15 amino acids. Looked up from germline, CDR1 is LGHDT and CDR2 is YNNKEL (reference sequence). CDR3 in amino acids: CASSRGGTSGYEQYF. Written as DNA, the CDR3 is TGTGCCAGCAGTCGCGGCGGGACTAGCGGCTACGAGCAGTACTTC.

Ten or more counts support this clonotype. The V and J genes are TRBV29-1 and TRBJ2-1; 12 bases fit TRBD2. The trim removed 7 bases at V and 9 bases at J, leaving 10 bases unmatched. The CDR3 consists of 14 residues. The V gene's germline CDR1 is SQVTM and CDR2 ANQGSEA. The CDR3 sequence is CSAVLTSGRLEQFF. Here the CDR3 DNA reads TGCAGCGCCGTCCTGACTAGCGGGAGACTTGAGCAGTTCTTC.

This clonotype has a count of ten or more. The rearrangement links TRBV29-1 to TRBJ1-5; no clear D gene. The germline V gene has CDR1 SQVTM and CDR2 ANQGSEA. The CDR3 sequence is 13 residues long. V was cut by 0 bases and J by 5 bases, with 8 bases left in between. CDR3 residues: CSVEEARDQPQHF. In DNA, the CDR3 is TGCAGCGTTGAAGAGGCTAGGGATCAGCCCCAGCATTTT.

This chain's CDR3 is CASSPGGADTQYF. CDR3 DNA: TGTGCCAGCAGCCCCGGGGGAGCCGATACGCAGTATTTT. J is TRBJ2-3 and V is TRBV28; possible D gene TRBD2, 6 bases. Germline CDR1 MDHEN, CDR2 SYDVKM. Trimming removed 6 bases from V and 6 bases from J, with 13 bases in between. The CDR3 length is 13 residues.

This clonotype was picked up a small number of times. The V gene is TRBV29-1, the J gene TRBJ2-5, with unresolved D. The CDR3 contains 16 residues. The germline V gene encodes CDR1 SQVTM and CDR2 ANQGSEA. The germline V and J ends were trimmed by 2 bases and 1 base, with 17 bases remaining between them. This CDR3 reads CSVESRKPGTQETQYF. Here the CDR3 DNA reads TGCAGCGTTGAAAGCAGAAAGCCAGGTACCCAAGAGACCCAGTACTTC. The full variable domain, completed using reference TRBV29-1 and TRBJ2-5, is SAVISQKPSRDICQRGTSLTIQCQVDSQVTMMFWYRQQPGQSLTLIATANQGSEATYESGFVIDKFPISRPNLTFSTLTVSNMSPEDSSIYLCSVESRKPGTQETQYFGPGTRLLVL.

The chain has TRBV6-1 and TRBJ2-3; D ambiguous. This CDR3 region has 16 residues. Per the germline V gene, CDR1 is MNHNS and CDR2 is SASEGT. The V gene lost 4 bases and the J gene lost 0 bases, with 14 bases spanning the gap. The CDR3 DNA reads as TGTGCCAGCAGTGCTAACATCGAGCCTAGCACAGATACGCAGTATTTT. Its protein is CASSANIEPSTDTQYF.

In its sample, this clonotype was seen many times. V and J are TRBV18 and TRBJ2-1, with 11 positions matching TRBD2. V lost 4 bases to trimming and J lost 0 bases; unmatched junction nucleotides: 8. This CDR3 is 18 amino acids long. Germline V lookup: CDR1 KGHSH, CDR2 LQKENI. CDR3 sequence: CASSQGLAGASSYNEQFF. The CDR3, as DNA: TGTGCCAGCTCACAAGGACTAGCGGGCGCGAGCTCCTACAATGAGCAGTTCTTC. Together with reference TRBV18 and TRBJ2-1, the CDR3 gives the full variable domain: NAGVMQNPRHLVRRRGQEARLRCSPMKGHSHVYWYRQLPEEGLKFMVYLQKENIIDESGMPKERFSAEFPKEGPSILRIQQVVRGDSAAYFCASSQGLAGASSYNEQFFGPGTRLTVL.

This clonotype turned up a few times. V and J are TRBV5-1 and TRBJ2-1; 10 bases match TRBD2. Germline CDR1 is SGHRS and CDR2 is YFSETQ. The CDR3 is made up of 14 amino acids. Trimming took 4 bases from V and 8 from J; bases not matched to a gene: 6. CDR3 residues: CASSLAGVSDEQFF. The CDR3, as DNA: TGCGCCAGCAGCCTAGCGGGAGTCAGTGATGAGCAGTTCTTC.